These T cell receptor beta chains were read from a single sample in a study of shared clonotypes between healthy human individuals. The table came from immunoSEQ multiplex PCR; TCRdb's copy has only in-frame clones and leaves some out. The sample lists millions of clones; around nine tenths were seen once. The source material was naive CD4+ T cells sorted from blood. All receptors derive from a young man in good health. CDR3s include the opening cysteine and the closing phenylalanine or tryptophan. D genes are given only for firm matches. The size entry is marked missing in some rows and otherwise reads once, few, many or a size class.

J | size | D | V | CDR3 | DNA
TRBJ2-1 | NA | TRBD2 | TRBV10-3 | CAISAGSGSYNEQFF | TGTGCCATCAGTGCGGGTAGCGGGAGTTACAATGAGCAGTTCTTC
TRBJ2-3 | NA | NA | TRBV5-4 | CASSLTGTDTQYF | TGTGCCAGCAGCTTGACTGGCACAGATACGCAGTATTTT
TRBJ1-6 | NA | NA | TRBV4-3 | CASSRTSLGSPLHF | TGCGCCAGCAGCCGAACATCCCTGGGTTCACCCCTCCACTTT
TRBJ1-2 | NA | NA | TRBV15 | CATSELGVNYGYTF | TGTGCCACCAGCGAGTTAGGGGTAAACTATGGCTACACCTTC
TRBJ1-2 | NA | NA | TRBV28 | CASSFRVSTRGYTF | TGTGCCAGCAGTTTTCGGGTGTCGACGAGGGGCTACACCTTC
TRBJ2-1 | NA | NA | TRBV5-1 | CASSLTGEVYNEQFF | TGCGCCAGCAGCTTAACGGGAGAAGTCTACAATGAGCAGTTCTTC
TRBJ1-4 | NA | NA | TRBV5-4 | CASSSPGHREKLFF | TGTGCCAGCAGCAGCCCGGGGCATCGAGAAAAACTGTTTTTT
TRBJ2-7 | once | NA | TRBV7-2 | CASSLRFASYEQYF | TGTGCCAGCAGCTTAAGGTTCGCGTCCTACGAGCAGTACTTC
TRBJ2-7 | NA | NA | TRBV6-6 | CASSYSGKGPYEQYF | TGTGCCAGCAGTTACTCGGGTAAGGGCCCCTACGAGCAGTACTTC
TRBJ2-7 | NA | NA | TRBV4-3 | CASSQGVDGWRLSF | TGCGCCAGCAGCCAAGGGGTGGACGGTTGGCGTTTGAGCTTC
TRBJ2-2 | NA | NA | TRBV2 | CASIQRGTGELFF | TGTGCCAGCATCCAGAGAGGCACCGGGGAGCTGTTTTTT
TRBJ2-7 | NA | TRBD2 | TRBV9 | CASSAPGLGPYEQYF | TGTGCCAGCAGCGCACCGGGACTAGGACCCTACGAGCAGTACTTC
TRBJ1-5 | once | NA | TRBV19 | CASTTTGDSNQPQHF | TGTGCCAGTACTACGACCGGTGATAGCAATCAGCCCCAGCATTTT
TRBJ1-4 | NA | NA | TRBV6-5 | CASSRAGTGEKLFF | TGTGCCAGCAGCCGGGCCGGGACGGGGGAAAAACTGTTTTTT
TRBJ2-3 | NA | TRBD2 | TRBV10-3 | CAISLTSGSTDTQYF | TGTGCCATCAGTCTTACTAGCGGAAGCACAGATACGCAGTATTTT
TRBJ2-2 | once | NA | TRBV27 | CASRGLPHTGELFF | TGTGCCAGCAGGGGACTTCCCCACACCGGGGAGCTGTTTTTT
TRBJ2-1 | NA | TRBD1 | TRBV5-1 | CASTSQGAVNNEQFF | TGCGCCAGCACGTCACAGGGGGCAGTTAACAATGAGCAGTTCTTC
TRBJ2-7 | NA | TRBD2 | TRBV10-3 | CAITGRGSSEQYF | TGTGCCATCACCGGGAGGGGTTCATCCGAGCAGTACTTC
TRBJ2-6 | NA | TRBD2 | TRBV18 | CASSRGGSGANVLTF | TGTGCCAGCTCACGGGGGGGATCTGGGGCCAACGTCCTGACTTTC
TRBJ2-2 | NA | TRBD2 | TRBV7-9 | CASSLGELAGGNTGELFF | TGTGCCAGCAGCTTAGGCGAACTAGCGGGAGGAAACACCGGGGAGCTGTTTTTT
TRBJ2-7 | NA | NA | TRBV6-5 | CASSYVAGLYEQYF | TGTGCCAGCAGTTACGTGGCAGGGCTATACGAGCAGTACTTC
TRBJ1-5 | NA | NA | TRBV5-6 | CASSLKSNQPQHF | TGTGCCAGCAGCCTAAAAAGCAATCAGCCCCAGCATTTT
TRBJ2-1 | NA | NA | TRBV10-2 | CASSGTGGLSSYNEQFF | TGCGCCAGCAGTGGGACGGGGGGCTTAAGCTCCTACAATGAGCAGTTCTTC
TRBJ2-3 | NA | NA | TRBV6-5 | CAIRGDSTDTQYF | TGTGCCATCAGGGGGGACTCCACAGATACGCAGTATTTT
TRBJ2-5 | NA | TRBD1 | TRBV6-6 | CASSIGTVQETQYF | TGTGCCAGCAGCATCGGGACAGTACAAGAGACCCAGTACTTC
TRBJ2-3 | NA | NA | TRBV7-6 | CASSWSSTDTQYF | TGTGCCAGCAGCTGGTCCTCCACAGATACGCAGTATTTT
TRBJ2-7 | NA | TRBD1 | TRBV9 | CASSVEDRNEQYF | TGTGCCAGCAGCGTAGAGGACAGGAACGAGCAGTACTTC
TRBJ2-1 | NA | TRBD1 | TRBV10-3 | CAARNDPGQGYNEQFF | TGTGCCGCCAGGAATGATCCGGGACAGGGGTACAATGAGCAGTTCTTC
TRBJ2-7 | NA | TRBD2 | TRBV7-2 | CASSLAIGLAANYEQYF | TGTGCCAGCAGCTTAGCGATAGGACTAGCGGCCAACTACGAGCAGTACTTC
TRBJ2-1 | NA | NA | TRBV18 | CASSPSGDEQFF | TGTGCCAGCTCACCTTCAGGCGATGAGCAGTTCTTC
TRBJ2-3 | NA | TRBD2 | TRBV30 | CAWESAWTSGFADTQYF | TGTGCCTGGGAGTCGGCATGGACTAGCGGCTTTGCAGATACGCAGTATTTT
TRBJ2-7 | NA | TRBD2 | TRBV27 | CASSMTSGRSGEQYF | TGTGCCAGCAGTATGACTAGCGGGAGGTCGGGCGAGCAGTACTTC
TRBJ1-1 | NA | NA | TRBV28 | CASSYPHGGNTEAFF | TGTGCCAGCAGTTACCCCCACGGGGGGAACACTGAAGCTTTCTTT
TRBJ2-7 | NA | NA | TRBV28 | CASSLTGGAYEQYF | TGTGCCAGCAGTTTAACAGGGGGGGCCTACGAGCAGTACTTC
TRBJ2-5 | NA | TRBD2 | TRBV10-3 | CAISEGAGGVQETQYF | TGTGCCATCAGTGAGGGAGCGGGGGGGGTTCAAGAGACCCAGTACTTC
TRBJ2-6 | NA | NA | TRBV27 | CANRPRRRPGANVLTF | TGTGCCAACAGACCACGGAGACGTCCTGGGGCCAACGTCCTGACTTTC
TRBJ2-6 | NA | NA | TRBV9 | CASSADITSGANVLTF | TGTGCCAGCAGCGCCGACATAACCTCTGGGGCCAACGTCCTGACTTTC
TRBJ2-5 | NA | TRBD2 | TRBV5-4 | CASSPPKLAGARETQYF | TGTGCCAGCAGCCCCCCGAAATTAGCGGGAGCTCGAGAGACCCAGTACTTC
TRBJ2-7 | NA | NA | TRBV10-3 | CAISEGTPYEQYF | TGTGCCATCAGTGAAGGGACACCGTACGAGCAGTACTTC
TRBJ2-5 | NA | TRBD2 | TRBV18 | CASSRPPGTSGMRETQYF | TGTGCCAGCTCACGGCCACCGGGGACTAGCGGGATGAGAGAGACCCAGTACTTC
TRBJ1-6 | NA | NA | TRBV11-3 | CASSRDGQNSPLHF | TGTGCCAGCAGCCGGGACGGACAAAATTCACCCCTCCACTTT
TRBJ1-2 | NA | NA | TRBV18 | CASSLDGAAYGYTF | TGTGCCAGCTCACTGGACGGAGCAGCCTATGGCTACACCTTC
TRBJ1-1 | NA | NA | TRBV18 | CASSPPVGTTEAFF | TGTGCCAGCTCACCACCGGTAGGGACGACTGAAGCTTTCTTT
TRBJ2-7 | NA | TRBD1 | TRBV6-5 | CASRPDRESYEQYF | TGTGCCAGCAGACCTGACAGGGAATCCTACGAGCAGTACTTC
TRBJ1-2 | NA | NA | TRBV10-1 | CASRGESNYGYTF | TGCGCCAGCAGGGGAGAGAGCAACTATGGCTACACCTTC
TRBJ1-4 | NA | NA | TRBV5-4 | CASSQEAAGSMFF | TGTGCCAGCAGCCAAGAAGCGGCAGGTTCAATGTTTTTT